A selection of T cell receptor beta chains follows, all from one sample in a study of blood T cell repertoires in COVID-19. Profiled with immunoSEQ multiplex PCR; TCRdb holds only in-frame clones, not every one. The table records a few hundred thousand clones, approximately 90% of them present only once. Sequenced input: PBMCs or T cells enriched from blood (not recorded which). The receptor set was obtained from a woman in her 40s with acute COVID-19. The CDR3 runs from the conserved cysteine through the conserved F or W. A D gene is named only where the DNA matches it firmly. Not every row has a clone size; where given, it reads once, few, many or a size class.

>.|.|TRBJ1-5|TRBV7-9
CASSLDRDNQPQHF
TGTGCCAGCAGCTTAGACAGGGACAATCAGCCCCAGCATTTT
>TRBD1|.|TRBJ1-2|TRBV6-5
CASSPGQGGGYTF
TGTGCCAGCAGTCCTGGACAGGGTGGTGGCTACACCTTC
>.|once|TRBJ2-1|TRBV3-1/TRBV3-2
CASSQDRLALNNEQFF
TGTGCCAGCAGCCAAGATCGCCTAGCCTTAAACAATGAGCAGTTCTTC
>TRBD1|.|TRBJ1-2|TRBV7-8
CASSLGTGGKGYTF
TGTGCCAGCAGCTTAGGGACAGGGGGAAAAGGCTACACCTTC
>TRBD1|.|TRBJ2-7|TRBV5-6
CASSYYFDREEGYEQYF
TGTGCCAGCAGCTACTATTTTGACAGGGAAGAGGGCTACGAGCAGTACTTC
>.|.|TRBJ1-5|TRBV7-9
CASSRTSGGNQPQHF
TGTGCCAGCAGCCGGACTTCGGGGGGCAATCAGCCCCAGCATTTT
>.|.|TRBJ1-5|TRBV5-6
CASSWRGGQPQHF
TGTGCCAGCAGCTGGAGGGGGGGTCAGCCCCAGCATTTT
>.|.|TRBJ2-6|TRBV27
CASSHGASGANVLTF
TGTGCCAGCAGCCATGGGGCATCTGGGGCCAACGTCCTGACTTTC
>.|few|TRBJ2-7|TRBV10-2
CASSGRGNEQYF
TGCGCCAGCAGCGGTCGGGGTAACGAGCAGTACTTC
>.|.|TRBJ1-1|TRBV5-8
CASSLALLALNTEAFF
TGTGCCAGCAGCTTGGCCCTCCTGGCCCTGAACACTGAAGCTTTCTTT
>TRBD1|.|TRBJ1-1|TRBV12-3/TRBV12-4
CASSRGTGIWAFF
TGTGCCAGCAGTAGAGGGACAGGGATCTGGGCTTTCTTT
>TRBD1|.|TRBJ2-5|TRBV5-6
CASSPGQGRHEETQYF
TGTGCCAGCAGCCCGGGACAGGGGAGGCACGAAGAGACCCAGTACTTC
>.|.|TRBJ2-3|TRBV7-9
CASSFSSDTQYF
TGTGCCAGCAGCTTTTCCTCAGATACGCAGTATTTT
>.|.|TRBJ2-1|TRBV5-8
CASSMLGDEQFF
TGTGCCAGCAGCATGCTGGGCGATGAGCAGTTCTTC
>.|.|TRBJ1-1|TRBV3-1/TRBV3-2
CASRYNLNTEAFF
TGTGCCAGCAGGTATAATTTGAACACTGAAGCTTTCTTT
>TRBD1|.|TRBJ1-5|TRBV2
CASSLQGNNQPQHF
TGTGCCAGCAGCCTACAGGGGAACAATCAGCCCCAGCATTTT
>.|few|TRBJ1-1|TRBV7-9
CASSLGWSGNTEAFF
TGTGCCAGCAGCTTAGGCTGGTCAGGGAACACTGAAGCTTTCTTT
>.|.|TRBJ1-5|TRBV6-2/TRBV6-3
CASSPQSPGRPNQPQHF
TGTGCCAGCAGTCCCCAATCTCCCGGCAGGCCAAATCAGCCCCAGCATTTT
>.|.|TRBJ1-3|TRBV5-1
CASSLGQGNTIYF
TGCGCCAGCAGCTTGGGACAAGGAAACACCATATATTTT
>.|.|TRBJ2-4|TRBV4-2
CASSQVNLAKNIQYF
TGTGCCAGCAGCCAAGTAAATCTAGCCAAAAACATTCAGTACTTC
>.|.|TRBJ2-2|TRBV6-5
CASSYSRDAGELFF
TGTGCCAGCAGTTACTCGAGGGATGCCGGGGAGCTGTTTTTT
>.|.|TRBJ2-1|TRBV5-1
CASSLDSYNEQFF
TGCGCCAGCAGCTTGGACTCTTACAATGAGCAGTTCTTC
>TRBD1|.|TRBJ1-6|TRBV25-1
CASSEPSGQGNSPLHF
TGTGCCAGCAGTGAACCCTCGGGACAGGGTAATTCACCCCTCCACTTT
>.|.|TRBJ2-2|TRBV6-4
CASSGEQGAGELFF
TGTGCCAGCAGTGGGGAACAGGGAGCCGGGGAGCTGTTTTTT
>.|.|TRBJ1-2|TRBV7-2
CASSLRRANYGYTF
TGTGCCAGCAGCTTACGTCGGGCTAACTATGGCTACACCTTC
>TRBD2|.|TRBJ2-7|TRBV6-5
CASSQLSGGDYEQYF
TGTGCCAGCAGTCAGCTCAGCGGGGGGGACTACGAGCAGTACTTC
>.|.|TRBJ1-1|TRBV10-1
CASSESSMNTEAFF
TGCGCCAGCAGTGAGTCGTCCATGAACACTGAAGCTTTCTTT
>.|.|TRBJ1-2|TRBV18
CASSPQSLETYGYTF
TGTGCCAGCTCACCGCAGTCCCTAGAGACCTATGGCTACACCTTC
>TRBD2|.|TRBJ2-7|TRBV18
CASSPRTSGGAKEQYF
TGTGCCAGCTCACCACGGACTAGCGGGGGGGCGAAAGAGCAGTACTTC
>TRBD2|.|TRBJ2-1|TRBV9
CASSVVPRGGHNEQFF
TGTGCCAGCAGCGTAGTCCCCCGGGGGGGGCACAATGAGCAGTTCTTC
>TRBD2|.|TRBJ2-3|TRBV3-1/TRBV3-2
CASSPPGLAGGGADTQYF
TGTGCCAGCAGCCCCCCCGGACTAGCGGGAGGAGGGGCAGATACGCAGTATTTT
>.|.|TRBJ2-3|TRBV20-1
CSASQSGTDTQYF
TGCAGTGCTAGTCAGTCCGGCACAGATACGCAGTATTTT
>.|.|TRBJ2-1|TRBV3-1/TRBV3-2
CASSLHQGEQFF
TGTGCCAGCAGCCTTCACCAGGGGGAGCAGTTCTTC
>.|once|TRBJ2-2|TRBV5-4
CASSFYRAGELFF
TGTGCCAGCAGCTTCTACAGGGCCGGGGAGCTGTTTTTT
>.|.|TRBJ2-2|TRBV5-1
CASSLDRATGELFF
TGCGCCAGCAGCTTGGACAGGGCCACCGGGGAGCTGTTTTTT